A single sample is the source of the 3 T cell receptor beta chains below, sequenced in a study of shared T cell receptors in the human thymus. TCRdb's copy holds only in-frame clones and misses some; the assay was immunoSEQ multiplex PCR. The sample shows some 400,000 clones, approximately 95% of them seen only once. The specimen sequenced was thymocytes. All receptors derive from a human donor.

The J gene is TRBJ1-2, the V gene TRBV7-9; D is undetermined. CDR1 is SEHNR and CDR2 is FQNEAQ in the germline V gene (reference sequence). The CDR3 totals 12 residues. Between the trimmed V and J ends, which lost 5 bases and 8 bases, there was a span of 12 bases. The CDR3 protein is CASSPSRLGYTF. DNA for the CDR3: TGTGCCAGCAGCCCTAGCCGGCTAGGCTACACCTTC.

This clone was seen only once. This chain connects TRBV27 to TRBJ2-1; 9 nucleotides match TRBD2. Germline V CDR1 and CDR2: MNHEY, SMNVEV (reference sequence). With V trimmed by 2 bases and J by 1 base, 6 bases remained unmatched. The CDR3 consists of 17 residues. This chain's CDR3 is CASSLHLAGDSYNEQFF. CDR3 DNA sequence: TGTGCCAGCAGTTTACACTTAGCGGGAGATTCCTACAATGAGCAGTTCTTC.

The chain links TRBV7-9 to TRBJ2-4; D may be TRBD1 or TRBD2 (5 bases each). This CDR3 has 17 amino acids. V was clipped by 4 bases and J by 7 bases, with 23 bases between them. CDR1 and CDR2 from the germline V gene are SEHNR and FQNEAQ (reference sequence). The CDR3: CASSSNLLRWGLNIQYF. The CDR3 DNA sequence: TGTGCCAGCAGCTCTAACCTCCTGAGGTGGGGGTTGAACATTCAGTACTTC. Full variable domain (missing parts from reference TRBV7-9 and TRBJ2-4): DTGVSQNPRHKITKRGQNVTFRCDPISEHNRLYWYRQTLGQGPEFLTYFQNEAQLEKSRLLSDRFSAERPKGSFSTLEIQRTEQGDSAMYLCASSSNLLRWGLNIQYFGAGTRLSVL.